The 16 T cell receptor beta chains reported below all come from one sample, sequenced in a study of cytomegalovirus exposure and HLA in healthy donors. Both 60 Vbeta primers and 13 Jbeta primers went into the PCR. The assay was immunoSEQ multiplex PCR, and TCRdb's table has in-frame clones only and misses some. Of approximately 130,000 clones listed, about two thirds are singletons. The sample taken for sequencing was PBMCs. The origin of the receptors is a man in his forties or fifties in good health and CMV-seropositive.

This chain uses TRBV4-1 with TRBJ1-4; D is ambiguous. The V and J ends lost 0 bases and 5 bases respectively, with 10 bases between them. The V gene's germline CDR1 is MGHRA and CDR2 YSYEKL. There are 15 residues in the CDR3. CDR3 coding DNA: TGCGCCAGCAGCCAAGATGGCAGTCTCAATGAAAAACTGTTTTTT. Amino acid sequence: CASSQDGSLNEKLFF.

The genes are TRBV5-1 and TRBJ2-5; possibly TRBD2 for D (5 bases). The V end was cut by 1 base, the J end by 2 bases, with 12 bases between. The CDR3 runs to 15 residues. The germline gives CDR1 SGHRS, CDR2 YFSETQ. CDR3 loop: CASSLLIGDQETQYF. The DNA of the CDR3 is TGCGCCAGCAGCTTGTTAATCGGGGATCAAGAGACCCAGTACTTC.

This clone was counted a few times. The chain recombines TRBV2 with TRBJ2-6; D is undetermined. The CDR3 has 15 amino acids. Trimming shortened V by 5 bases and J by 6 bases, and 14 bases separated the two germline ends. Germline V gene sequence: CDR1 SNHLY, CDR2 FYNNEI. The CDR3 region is CASSRHLLEANVLTF. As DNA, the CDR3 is TGTGCCAGCAGTCGACACCTTCTCGAGGCCAACGTCCTGACTTTC.

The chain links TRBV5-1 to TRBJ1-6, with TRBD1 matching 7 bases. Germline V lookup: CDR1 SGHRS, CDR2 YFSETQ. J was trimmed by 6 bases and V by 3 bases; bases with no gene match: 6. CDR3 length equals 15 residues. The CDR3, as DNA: TGCGCCAGCAGCTCACCGGGACAGTCTAATTCACCCCTCCACTTT. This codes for CASSSPGQSNSPLHF.

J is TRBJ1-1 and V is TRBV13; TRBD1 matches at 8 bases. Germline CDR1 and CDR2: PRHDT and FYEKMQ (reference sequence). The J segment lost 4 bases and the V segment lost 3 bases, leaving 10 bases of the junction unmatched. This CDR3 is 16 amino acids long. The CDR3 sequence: CASSLGSTGEVTEAFF. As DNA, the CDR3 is TGTGCCAGCAGCTTGGGATCGACAGGGGAAGTCACTGAAGCTTTCTTT.

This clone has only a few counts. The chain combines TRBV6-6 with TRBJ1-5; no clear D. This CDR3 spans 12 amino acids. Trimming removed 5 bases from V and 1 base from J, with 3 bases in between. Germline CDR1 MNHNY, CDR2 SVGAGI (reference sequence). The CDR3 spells CASSLSNQPQHF. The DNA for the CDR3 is TGTGCCAGCAGTCTGAGCAATCAGCCCCAGCATTTT.

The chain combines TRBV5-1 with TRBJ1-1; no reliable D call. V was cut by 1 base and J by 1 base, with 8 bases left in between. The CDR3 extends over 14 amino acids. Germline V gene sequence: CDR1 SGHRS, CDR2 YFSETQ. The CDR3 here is CASSLQAGNTEAFF. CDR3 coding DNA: TGCGCCAGCAGCTTGCAGGCGGGGAACACTGAAGCTTTCTTT. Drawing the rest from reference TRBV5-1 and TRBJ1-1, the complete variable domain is KAGVTQTPRYLIKTRGQQVTLSCSPISGHRSVSWYQQTPGQGLQFLFEYFSETQRNKGNFPGRFSGRQFSNSRSEMNVSTLELGDSALYLCASSLQAGNTEAFFGQGTRLTVV.

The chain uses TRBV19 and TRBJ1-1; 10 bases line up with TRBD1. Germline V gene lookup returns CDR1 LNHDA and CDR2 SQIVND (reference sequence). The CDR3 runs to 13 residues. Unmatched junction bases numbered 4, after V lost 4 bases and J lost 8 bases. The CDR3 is CASSTGQGFEAFF. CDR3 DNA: TGTGCCAGTAGTACGGGACAGGGGTTCGAAGCTTTCTTT.

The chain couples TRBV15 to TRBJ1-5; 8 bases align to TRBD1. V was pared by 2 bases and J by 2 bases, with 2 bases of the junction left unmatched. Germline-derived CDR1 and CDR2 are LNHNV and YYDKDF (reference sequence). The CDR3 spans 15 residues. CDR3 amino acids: CATSRTGQGNQPQHF. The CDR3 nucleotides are TGTGCCACCAGCAGAACGGGACAGGGCAATCAGCCCCAGCATTTT.

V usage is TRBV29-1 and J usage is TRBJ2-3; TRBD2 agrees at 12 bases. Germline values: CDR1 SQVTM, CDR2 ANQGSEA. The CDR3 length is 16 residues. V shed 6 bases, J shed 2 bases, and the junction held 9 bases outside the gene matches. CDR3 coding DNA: TGCAGCGTCGTTGGTGGACTAGCGGGACCCACAGATACGCAGTATTTT. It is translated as CSVVGGLAGPTDTQYF.

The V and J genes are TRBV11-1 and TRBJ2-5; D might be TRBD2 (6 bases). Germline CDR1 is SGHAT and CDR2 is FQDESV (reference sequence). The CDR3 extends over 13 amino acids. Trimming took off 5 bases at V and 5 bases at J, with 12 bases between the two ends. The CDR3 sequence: CASSRGSWETQYF. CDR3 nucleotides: TGTGCCAGCAGCCGGGGGTCCTGGGAGACCCAGTACTTC.

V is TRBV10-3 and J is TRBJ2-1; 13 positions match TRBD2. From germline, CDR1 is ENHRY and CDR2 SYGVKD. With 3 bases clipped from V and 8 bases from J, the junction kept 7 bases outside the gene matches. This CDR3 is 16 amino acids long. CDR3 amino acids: CAISDVGGTSGDEQFF. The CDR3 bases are TGTGCCATCAGTGATGTTGGGGGGACTAGCGGGGATGAGCAGTTCTTC.

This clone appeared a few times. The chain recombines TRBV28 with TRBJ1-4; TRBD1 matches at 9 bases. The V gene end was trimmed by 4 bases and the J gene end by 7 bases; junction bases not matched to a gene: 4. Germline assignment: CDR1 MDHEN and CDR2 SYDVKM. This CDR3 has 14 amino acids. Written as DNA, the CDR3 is TGTGCCAGCAGTTCCGGGACAGGGTTTGAAAAACTGTTTTTT. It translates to CASSSGTGFEKLFF.

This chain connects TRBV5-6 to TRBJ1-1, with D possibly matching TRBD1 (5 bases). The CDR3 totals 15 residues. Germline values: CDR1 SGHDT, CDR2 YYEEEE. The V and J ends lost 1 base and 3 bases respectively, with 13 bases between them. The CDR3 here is CASSLPGRVDTEAFF. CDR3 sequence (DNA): TGTGCCAGCAGCTTGCCCGGCAGGGTTGACACTGAAGCTTTCTTT. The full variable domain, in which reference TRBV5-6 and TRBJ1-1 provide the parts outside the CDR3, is DAGVTQSPTHLIKTRGQQVTLRCSPKSGHDTVSWYQQALGQGPQFIFQYYEEEERQRGNFPDRFSGHQFPNYSSELNVNALLLGDSALYLCASSLPGRVDTEAFFGQGTRLTVV.

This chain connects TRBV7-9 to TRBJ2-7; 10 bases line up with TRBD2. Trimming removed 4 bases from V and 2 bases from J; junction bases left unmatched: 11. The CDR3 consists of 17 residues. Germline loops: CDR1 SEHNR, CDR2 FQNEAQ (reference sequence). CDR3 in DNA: TGTGCCAGCAGCTCCCCCCTTAGCGGGAGGCCCACCTACGAGCAGTACTTC. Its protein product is CASSSPLSGRPTYEQYF. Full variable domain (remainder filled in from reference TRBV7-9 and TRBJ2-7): DTGVSQNPRHKITKRGQNVTFRCDPISEHNRLYWYRQTLGQGPEFLTYFQNEAQLEKSRLLSDRFSAERPKGSFSTLEIQRTEQGDSAMYLCASSSPLSGRPTYEQYFGPGTRLTVT.

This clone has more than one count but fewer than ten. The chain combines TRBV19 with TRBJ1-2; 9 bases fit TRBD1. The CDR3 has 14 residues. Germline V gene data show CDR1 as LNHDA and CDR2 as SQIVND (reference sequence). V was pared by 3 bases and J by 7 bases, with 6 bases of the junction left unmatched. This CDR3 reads CASSIMNRGLGYTF. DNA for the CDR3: TGTGCCAGTAGTATTATGAACAGGGGGCTTGGCTACACCTTC.